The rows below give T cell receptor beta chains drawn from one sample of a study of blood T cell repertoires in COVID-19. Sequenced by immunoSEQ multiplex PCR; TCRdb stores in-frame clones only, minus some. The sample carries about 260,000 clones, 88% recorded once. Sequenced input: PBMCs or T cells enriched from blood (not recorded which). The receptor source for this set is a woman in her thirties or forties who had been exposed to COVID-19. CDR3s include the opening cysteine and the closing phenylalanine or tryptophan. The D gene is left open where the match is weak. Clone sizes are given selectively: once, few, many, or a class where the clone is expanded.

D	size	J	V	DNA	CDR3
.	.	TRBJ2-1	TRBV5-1	TGTGCCAGCAGCTTGGTCGGTGAGCCCTACAATGAGCAGTTCTTC	CASSLVGEPYNEQFF
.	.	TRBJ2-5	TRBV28	TGTGCCAGCAACGGCTCAGGGAGGAGACAAGAGACCCAGTACTTC	CASNGSGRRQETQYF
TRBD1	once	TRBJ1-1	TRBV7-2	TGTGCCAGCAGCTTAGCGGCAGGGGGCGCGACTGAAGCTTTCTTT	CASSLAAGGATEAFF
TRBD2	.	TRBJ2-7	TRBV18	TGTGCCAGCCTAGCGGGGGAAAACTACGAGCAGTACTTC	CASLAGENYEQYF
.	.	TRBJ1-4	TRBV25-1	TGTGCCAGCAGTGAATGGACACAGGCTCGTGAAAAACTGTTTTTT	CASSEWTQAREKLFF
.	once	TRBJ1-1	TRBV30	TGTGCCTGGAGCCCAGGGTTCATGAACACTGAAGCTTTCTTT	CAWSPGFMNTEAFF
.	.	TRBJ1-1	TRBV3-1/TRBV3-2	TGTGCCAGCAGCGAACAGGATCTATCGGAAGCTTTCTTT	CASSEQDLSEAFF
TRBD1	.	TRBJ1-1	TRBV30	TGTGCCTGGGCCGACAGGGGTTACACTGAAGCTTTCTTT	CAWADRGYTEAFF
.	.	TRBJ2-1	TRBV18	TGTGCCAGCTCACCACCGGGACTGACCTACAATGAGCAGTTCTTC	CASSPPGLTYNEQFF
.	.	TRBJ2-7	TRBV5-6	TGTGCCAGCAGCTTGGGGGGCCTCGGCGCCTACGAGCAGTACTTC	CASSLGGLGAYEQYF
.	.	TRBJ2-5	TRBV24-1	TGTGCCACCAGTGATTTGCGTGGCACCTTTACAACGTACCAAGAGACCCAGTACTTC	CATSDLRGTFTTYQETQYF
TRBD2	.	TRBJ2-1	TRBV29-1	TGCAGCCATACGGGACTAGCCATAAATGAGCAGTTCTTC	CSHTGLAINEQFF
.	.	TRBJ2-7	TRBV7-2	TGTGCCAGCAGCCCAGCTCCTACGGCAGGGAACTACGAGCAGTACTTC	CASSPAPTAGNYEQYF
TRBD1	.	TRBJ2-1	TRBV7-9	TGTGCCAGCAGCCCTCAGACAGGGTATGAGTTCTTC	CASSPQTGYEFF
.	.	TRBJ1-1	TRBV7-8	TGTGCCAGCAGGGGTGCGGCGAACACTGAAGCTTTCTTT	CASRGAANTEAFF
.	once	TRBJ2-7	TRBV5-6	TGTGCCAGCAGCTTGGCTTACGAGCAGTACTTC	CASSLAYEQYF
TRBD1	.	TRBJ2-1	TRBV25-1	TGTGCCAGCAGTGGTCGGCCCGCAGGGGGATTCTACAATGAGCAGTTCTTC	CASSGRPAGGFYNEQFF
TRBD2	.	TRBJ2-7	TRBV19	TGTGCCAGTAGTATAGCGGGGCGCGGGGGCTCCTACGAGCAGTACTTC	CASSIAGRGGSYEQYF
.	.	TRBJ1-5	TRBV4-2	TGTGCCAGCAGCCCAGGGGAGTGGAGCAATCAGCCCCAGCATTTT	CASSPGEWSNQPQHF
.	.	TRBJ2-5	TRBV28	TGTGCCAGCAGTTTTCAGGGCCGGACGTTGGCGACCCAGTACTTC	CASSFQGRTLATQYF
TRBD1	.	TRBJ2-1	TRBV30	TGTGCCTGGAGTTGGGACAGGGGGCTAGTTAGGAATGAGCAGTTCTTC	CAWSWDRGLVRNEQFF
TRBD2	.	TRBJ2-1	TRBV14	TGTGCCAGCAGCCAACTAACCGGGACTAGCAGTTACAATGAGCAGTTCTTC	CASSQLTGTSSYNEQFF
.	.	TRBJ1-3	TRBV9	TGTGCCAGCAGCGTCCAGGACTCTGGAAACACCATATATTTT	CASSVQDSGNTIYF
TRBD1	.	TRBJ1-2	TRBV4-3	TGCGCCAGCAGCCAAGATACCCGGGACAGGGGATTTGGTGGCTACACCTTC	CASSQDTRDRGFGGYTF
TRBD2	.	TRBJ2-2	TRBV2	TGTGCCAGCAAGTCGGGACTAACGAACACCGGGGAGCTGTTTTTT	CASKSGLTNTGELFF
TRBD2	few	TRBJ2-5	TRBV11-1	TGTGCCAGCAGCTTAAGACTAGCGGGAGGGTACGAGACCCAGTACTTC	CASSLRLAGGYETQYF
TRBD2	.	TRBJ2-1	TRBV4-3	TGCGCCAGCAGCCAGGGCGGGGGGCGTTACAATGAGCAGTTCTTC	CASSQGGGRYNEQFF
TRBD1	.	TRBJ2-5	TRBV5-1	TGCGCCAGCAGCTATTCCCTGGACAGGGGGCAAGAGACCCAGTACTTC	CASSYSLDRGQETQYF
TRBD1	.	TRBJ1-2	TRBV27	TGTGCCAGCAGGCAGCCGGGGACAGGGAACTATGGCTACACCTTC	CASRQPGTGNYGYTF
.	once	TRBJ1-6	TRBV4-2	TGTGCCAGCAGCCAAGAACCCGGGAATAATTCACCCCTCCACTTT	CASSQEPGNNSPLHF
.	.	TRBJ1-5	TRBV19	TGTGCCAGTAGTACCGTCAGGACACGGCCTAGCAATCAGCCCCAGCATTTT	CASSTVRTRPSNQPQHF
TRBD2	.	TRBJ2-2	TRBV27	TGTGCCAGCAGTTTATCAGGCGGGCTAGCGGGGGCCATGATCACCGGGGAGCTGTTTTTT	CASSLSGGLAGAMITGELFF
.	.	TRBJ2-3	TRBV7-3	TGTGCCAGCAGCGAGGTAGCTGGCACAGATACGCAGTATTTT	CASSEVAGTDTQYF
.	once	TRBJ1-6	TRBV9	TGTGCCAGCAGCGTAGGATCTAACAGGTCACCCCTCCACTTT	CASSVGSNRSPLHF
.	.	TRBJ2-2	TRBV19	TGTGCCAGTAGCCCGCCCACGAGCACCGGGGAGCTGTTTTTT	CASSPPTSTGELFF
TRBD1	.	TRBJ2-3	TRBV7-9	TGTGCCAGCAGGGGTGAACCGGGACAGGGGACAGATACGCAGTATTTT	CASRGEPGQGTDTQYF
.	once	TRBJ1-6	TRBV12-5	TGTGCTAGTGGTTTTCTTAATTCACCCCTCCACTTT	CASGFLNSPLHF
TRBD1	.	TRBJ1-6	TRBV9	TGTGCCAGCAGCTCTAGGATACAGGGGACGAGAACAAATAATTCACCCCTCCACTTT	CASSSRIQGTRTNNSPLHF